This T cell receptor beta chain was sequenced for a study of T-cell reconstitution after alpha-beta-depleted transplantation in children. This CDR3 is 12 amino acids long. V was clipped by 7 bases and J by 6 bases; unmatched bases: 6. CDR1 and CDR2 from the germline V gene are SGHRS and YFSETQ. With respect to this clonotype: A much larger clone lies a single base off, so this may be a read error.

A library of TCRbeta sequences, prepared with unique molecular identifiers, was generated. TCRdb analysed the PCR reads with MiXCR anew, one entry per CDR3 protein. The sample carries 150,000 to 250,000 distinct CDR3 sequences, approximately 14% recorded once. V gene TRBV5-1 combines with J gene TRBJ1-1; TRBD1 agrees at 7 bases. The receptor's source is a human donor who donated a stem cell graft to a child with acute lymphoblastic leukemia. The material sequenced was PBMCs from the stem cell graft donor, taken from the stem cell graft. The CDR3 is CASSGGWAEAFF. In DNA form, the CDR3 reads TGCGCCAGCTCAGGGGGTTGGGCTGAAGCTTTCTTT.